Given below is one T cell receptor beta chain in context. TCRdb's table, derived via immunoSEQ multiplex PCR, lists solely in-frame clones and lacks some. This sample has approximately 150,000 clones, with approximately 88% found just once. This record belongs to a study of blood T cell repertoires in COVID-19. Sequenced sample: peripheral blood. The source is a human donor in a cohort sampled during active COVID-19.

The CDR3 loop reads CASSQVPGSSYNEQFF. The DNA of the CDR3 is TGTGCCAGCAGCCAAGTCCCAGGTAGCTCCTACAATGAGCAGTTCTTC. The chain employs TRBV3-1 (or the pseudogene TRBV3-2) and TRBJ2-1; D uncertain. The germline V gene encodes CDR1 LGHDT and CDR2 YNNKEL (reference sequence). The CDR3 is 16 residues long. Trimming removed 1 base at V and 0 bases at J, with 10 bases between.